This TCR beta chain was identified during a study of beta chain features in type 1 diabetes listed by TCRdb under 2018. For the wider study: Mean age, gender distribution, total cell number and subset yield were not different between patients and healthy donors. A total of approximately 110,000,000 sorted cells were examined across all samples, and a strong correlation was observed between cell number per subset and RNA yield. Naive and central memory subsets were obtained from all 30 or so donors, but regulatory and stem cell-like memory subsets were isolated from only 8 patients and roughly 8 healthy donors. The study compared TCRB repertoires of sorted circulating CD4+ T cell subsets between recently diagnosed type 1 diabetes patients and matched healthy donors. Paper-wide results and their limitations: Type 1 diabetes patients showed a moderate but significant shortening of TCRB CDR3 length in all four CD4+ subsets. Patients with type 1 diabetes made fewer insertions and deleted more nucleotides at VDJ recombination sites, implying thymic rearrangement abnormalities. Because small numbers of individuals were included in the HLA sub-analyses, any influence of HLA type on TCRB rearrangement was left unresolved. Shorter templates might be favored by PCR, yet because patient and control samples were amplified and corrected together, any such skew would affect both groups equally. Naive, central memory and regulatory TCRB repertoires appeared more similar among patients than among healthy donors. Because cDNA was sequenced instead of genomic DNA, highly expressing activated cells could be over-represented, though the groups showed no difference in activation or CD3 levels.

A single peripheral blood draw of approximately 110 mL on average was collected from each donor into heparinised tubes. A BD FACSAria II was used to sort naive, central memory, regulatory and stem cell-like memory CD4+ T cells with a panel that included CD45RO, CCR7, CD25, CD127, CD95 and CD27. All sorted populations exceeded 98% purity. PBMCs were isolated right away by Lymphoprep density gradient centrifugation and were stained directly, without culture. To minimize batch effects, samples were stained and sorted in pairs, one healthy donor with one patient per experiment. Spanning cysteine to phenylalanine, the CDR3 consists of 13 amino acids. Only the CDR3 DNA stays, 39 bases, in frame from base 1. From a lookup of the germline V gene, CDR1 and CDR2 are SGHTA and FQGNSA. V was cut back by 7 bases and J by 8 bases, leaving a gap of 15 bases between them. Of note for this clone: Its antigen is still unknown. Base qualities were left out, and no much larger clone turns up one base away.

The entire amount of isolated RNA was reverse transcribed using the High Capacity cDNA Reverse Transcription Kit, so the sequenced TCRB transcripts were expressed ones. Deep immunoSEQ sequencing was applied to naive, central memory and regulatory T cell samples, giving an average of around 3.8 million total reads per sample. Sorted cells were lysed in RLT buffer and RNA was extracted with DNase-treated RNeasy Micro or Mini kits, depending on cell number. Each cell subset was processed on its own to prevent cross-contamination, while patient and healthy donor samples were processed together. TCRB sequences were amplified from cDNA with the immunoSEQ multiplex PCR, producing 87-bp fragments spanning the CDR3 region. Amplicons were sequenced on the Illumina HiSeq platform. For the original study's pipeline: Synthetic template baselines were used to correct PCR bias computationally, reads within Hamming distance 2 were collapsed together, and singletons that could not be merged were discarded. Reads were aligned against IMGT so that V, D and J genes, CDR3 length and insertions or deletions at six rearrangement sites could be assigned. Within each subset, clonotype counts were normalized to sorted cell number, and only after that were true diversity and Gini coefficients computed with the tcR R package. The overlap coefficient, calculated on TCRB nucleotide sequences, was used to quantify repertoire sharing. Out-of-frame TCRB sequences from naive cells were analyzed to stand in for the pre-selection repertoire. The immuneACCESS repertoire file appears here via TCRdb, limited to in-frame rearrangements. These files lack a portion of the clones; in checked studies, under half of the deficit traces to unresolved V genes, and the cause of the others is not known. The V and J calls and clone size are taken from that table; D and trimming were inferred from the DNA. Within this sample are approximately 600,000 clones, with around 12% of them counted one time only. Around 0.12% of the sample rests with the top ten.

The sequencing sample was made of naive CD4+ T cells from blood. Per the publication, the cell subset or site label means: true naive CD4+ T cells. The TCR sequence derives from a man younger than 40 with type 1 diabetes. Rearrangement joined TRBV7-2 to TRBJ2-1, with the D gene call left open. At the DNA level, the sequence is TGTGCCAGCAACTCGTCCCCCAAGGATGAGCAGTTCTTC. Its translation is CASNSSPKDEQFF. Full variable domain (CDR3 extended with the reference TRBV7-2 and TRBJ2-1 proteins): GAGVSQSPSNKVTEKGKDVELRCDPISGHTALYWYRQSLGQGLEFLIYFQGNSAPDKSGLPSDRFSAERTGGSVSTLTIQRTQQEDSAVYLCASNSSPKDEQFFGPGTRLTVL.